The next 7 T cell receptor beta chains were all read from a single sample in a study of identical twins. In TCRdb, the 5' RACE reads were re-called with MiXCR into one record per CDR3 protein. Seen here are fewer than 650,000 distinct CDR3 sequences, roughly 7.2% observed once, and the top ten hold about 1.5%. These same data were also listed under a study on yellow fever vaccine responses in identical twins.

What was sequenced was PBMCs. The source is a woman aged 18-35 years in good health.

This clonotype was seen a handful of times. This chain links TRBV27 with TRBJ2-3; D is ambiguous. Germline V gene data show CDR1 as MNHEY and CDR2 as SMNVEV (reference sequence). The CDR3 runs to 13 residues. The V gene lost 4 bases and the J gene lost 7 bases, with 12 bases spanning the gap. CDR3 sequence reads: CASSSRPANTQYF. The CDR3 DNA is TGTGCCAGCAGTTCGAGACCCGCAAATACGCAGTATTTT.

This clonotype has only a few counts. This rearrangement joins TRBV27 to TRBJ2-7, with 7 bases aligning to TRBD1. V dropped 5 bases and J dropped 2; count of bases not matched to a gene: 6. CDR3 size: 14 residues. Germline lookup yields CDR1 MNHEY and CDR2 SMNVEV (reference sequence). The CDR3 DNA reads TGTGCCAGCAGTCTGCGACAGGGTACCTACGAGCAGTACTTC. Protein product: CASSLRQGTYEQYF.

The table lists this clonotype with many counts. The CDR3 reads CATSDGGSGTEAFF. The CDR3 bases are TGTGCCACCAGTGATGGGGGATCTGGGACTGAAGCTTTCTTT. The V gene is TRBV24-1, the J gene TRBJ1-1, with D tentatively TRBD1 (5 bases). This CDR3 spans 14 amino acids. Trimming stripped 3 bases from V and 5 bases from J, with 12 bases between. Germline V gene lookup returns CDR1 KGHDR and CDR2 SFDVKD.

The table lists this clonotype with many counts. V usage is TRBV10-3 and J usage is TRBJ2-5, with TRBD2 matching 14 bases. Germline CDR1 ENHRY, CDR2 SYGVKD. The CDR3 runs 17 residues. V lost 3 bases and J lost 4; bases outside the gene matches: 7. CDR3 region: CAISDPKTSGRAETQYF. In DNA form, the CDR3 reads TGTGCCATCAGTGACCCTAAGACTAGCGGGAGGGCAGAGACCCAGTACTTC.

In this sample, this clonotype turned up a few times. The V and J genes are TRBV7-8 and TRBJ2-7; no clear D. CDR1 is SGHVS, CDR2 FQNEAQ, per germline. V lost 1 base and J 2 bases, leaving 9 bases between the germline ends. This CDR3 spans 14 amino acids. The CDR3 loop reads CASSLGWSTYEQYF. The CDR3 nucleotides read TGTGCCAGCAGCTTAGGGTGGAGTACCTACGAGCAGTACTTC.

This clonotype was detected a few times. This sequence joins TRBV5-1 and TRBJ2-3; TRBD2 matches 13 bases. CDR1 and CDR2 from the germline V gene are SGHRS and YFSETQ. V lost 6 bases to trimming and J lost 2 bases; unmatched junction nucleotides: 9. The CDR3 covers 17 residues. The DNA for the CDR3 is TGCGCCAGCACCGCCCCGGGACTAGCGGGACCCACAGATACGCAGTATTTT. This translates into CASTAPGLAGPTDTQYF.

The V and J genes are TRBV27 and TRBJ1-5; no clear D. Germline CDR1 reads MNHEY; CDR2 reads SMNVEV (reference sequence). V lost 2 bases, J lost 7 bases, and 9 bases lay in between. This CDR3 is built from 13 residues. The DNA of the CDR3 is TGTGCCAGCAGTTTAGAGGGATGGCAGCCCCAGCATTTT. Translated, it gives CASSLEGWQPQHF.